The 5 T cell receptor beta chains below come from one sample, sequenced in a study of blood T cells in healthy people across ages. Using a J-beta primer mix together with a sample-barcoded 5' primer, a second PCR was run for roughly 7 to 11 cycles. A single record per CDR3 protein comes from TCRdb applying MiXCR to the 5' RACE reads. The sample includes about 1,800,000 distinct CDR3 sequences, about 28% of them seen just once. Material: blood. The source is a woman between 25 and 40 years old in good health.

This clonotype was observed many times. J is TRBJ2-7 and V is TRBV6-6; 8 nucleotides match TRBD2. With V trimmed by 5 bases and J by 5 bases, 11 bases remained unmatched. The CDR3 covers 15 residues. CDR1 and CDR2 (germline): MNHNY, SVGAGI (reference sequence). CDR3 region: CASSKERERSHEQYF. CDR3 DNA sequence: TGTGCCAGCAGTAAGGAGCGGGAGCGGAGTCACGAGCAGTACTTC.

This clonotype was seen a few times. The J gene is TRBJ2-3, the V gene TRBV29-1; D perhaps matches TRBD1 (6 bases). The CDR3 has 15 amino acids. Germline CDR1 and CDR2: SQVTM and ANQGSEA. Trimming removed 0 bases at V and 4 bases at J, with 14 bases between. The CDR3 sequence: CSVEDRGRSADTQYF. CDR3 DNA: TGCAGCGTTGAAGACAGGGGAAGATCGGCAGATACGCAGTATTTT.

Points on this clonotype: A much larger clone lies a single base off, so this may be a read error. The chain recombines TRBV11-2 with TRBJ1-5; a weak D match, TRBD1 (5 bases). Germline CDR1 is SGHAT and CDR2 is FQNNGV. The CDR3 extends over 12 amino acids. The CDR3 sequence: CTSSYQGQPQHF. The CDR3 nucleotides read TGTACCAGCAGCTACCAGGGTCAGCCCCAGCATTTT.

This chain connects TRBV12-5 to TRBJ1-1; D might be TRBD1 (6 bases). The CDR3 has 13 amino acids. From germline, CDR1 is LGHNT and CDR2 FRNRAP. The CDR3 region is CASKGGLDTEAFF. CDR3 DNA sequence: TGTGCCTCCAAGGGGGGGTTGGACACTGAAGCTTTCTTT. The full variable domain, its missing parts supplied by reference TRBV12-5 and TRBJ1-1, is DARVTQTPRHKVTEMGQEVTMRCQPILGHNTVFWYRQTMMQGLELLAYFRNRAPLDDSGMPKDRFSAEMPDATLATLKIQPSEPRDSAVYFCASKGGLDTEAFFGQGTRLTVV.

The genes are TRBV7-9 and TRBJ2-3; D is uncertain. The germline V gene encodes CDR1 SEHNR and CDR2 FQNEAQ (reference sequence). This CDR3 has 14 amino acids. Trimming took off 1 base at V and 9 bases at J, with 14 bases between the two ends. This CDR3 is CASSLGKDGSTQYF. The CDR3 bases are TGTGCCAGCAGCTTAGGGAAGGACGGGTCGACGCAGTATTTT.